Below, 16 T cell receptor beta chains from the same sample are listed, as sequenced in a study of blood T cell repertoires in COVID-19. The method was immunoSEQ multiplex PCR; TCRdb's version includes in-frame clones alone and lacks a portion of them. The repertoire includes approximately 150,000 clones, just over 85% of them detected once, and around 3.5% sits in the top ten. Sequences were obtained from peripheral blood. These receptors came from a man in his 70s with acute or convalescent COVID-19.

This chain joins TRBV29-1 and TRBJ1-1; D perhaps matches TRBD1 (6 bases). The V gene's germline CDR1 is SQVTM and CDR2 ANQGSEA. CDR3 length equals 13 residues. V was clipped by 4 bases and J by 4 bases, with 13 bases between them. This CDR3 is CSVAQGRGTEAFF. In nucleotides, the CDR3 is TGCAGCGTTGCACAGGGTCGAGGCACTGAAGCTTTCTTT.

The gene calls are TRBV5-1 and TRBJ2-3; D is ambiguous. Germline assignment: CDR1 SGHRS and CDR2 YFSETQ. V gave up 4 bases and J gave up 0 bases, with 6 bases separating them. The CDR3 totals 13 residues. The DNA for the CDR3 is TGCGCCAGCAGCGAGTCTAGCACAGATACGCAGTATTTT. Amino acid sequence: CASSESSTDTQYF.

The chain recombines TRBV29-1 with TRBJ2-5, with 10 positions matching TRBD2. The CDR3 extends over 15 amino acids. Per germline, CDR1 SQVTM and CDR2 ANQGSEA. The J segment lost 4 bases and the V segment lost 3 bases, leaving 8 bases of the junction unmatched. In DNA, the CDR3 is TGCAGCGTTGAGGTTAGCGGGAGGCGGGGAGAGACCCAGTACTTC. Its protein is CSVEVSGRRGETQYF.

This clone showed up just a few times. The rearrangement joins TRBV24-1 to TRBJ1-2; no clear D. Trimming removed 3 bases from V and 5 bases from J, with 12 bases in between. The germline gives CDR1 KGHDR, CDR2 SFDVKD. The CDR3 totals 14 residues. The CDR3 DNA is TGTGCCACCAGTGATCAATTCCGGACTTATGGCTACACCTTC. Its translation: CATSDQFRTYGYTF.

A word on this clone: Other DNA sequences in this specimen translate into the identical CDR3. The chain joins TRBV18 to TRBJ2-1, with a possible D match to TRBD1 (6 bases). Trimming shortened V by 2 bases and J by 5 bases, and 10 bases separated the two germline ends. Per the germline V gene, CDR1 is KGHSH and CDR2 is LQKENI. This CDR3 has 14 residues. The CDR3 nucleotides read TGTGCCAGCTCACCAGGGGGCGGTAACAATGAGCAGTTCTTC. It translates to CASSPGGGNNEQFF.

V usage is TRBV16 and J usage is TRBJ2-7; TRBD1 is a possible D gene (5 bases). The V end lost 2 bases, the J end lost 6 bases, and 8 bases lay between the germline ends. The length of the CDR3 is 12 residues. The germline V gene has CDR1 KGHSY and CDR2 FQNENV. Here the CDR3 reads CASSQTGTEQYF. CDR3 sequence (DNA): TGTGCCAGCAGCCAAACAGGTACCGAGCAGTACTTC.

The V and J genes are TRBV28 and TRBJ1-2, with D maybe TRBD1 (5 bases). CDR1 is MDHEN and CDR2 is SYDVKM in the germline V gene. The CDR3 loop spans 15 amino acids. The V gene lost 3 bases and the J gene lost 3 bases, with 14 bases spanning the gap. CDR3 sequence reads: CASSLGTGRDYGYTF. Written as DNA, the CDR3 is TGTGCCAGCAGTTTGGGGACCGGGAGGGACTATGGCTACACCTTC.

V gene TRBV29-1 combines with J gene TRBJ2-7, with 12 bases matching TRBD2. Germline trimming cut 6 bases from V and 5 bases from J; bases unmatched to any gene: 8. The germline V gene encodes CDR1 SQVTM and CDR2 ANQGSEA. There are 14 residues in the CDR3. CDR3 residues: CSVKTSGRFHEQYF. The CDR3 DNA follows: TGCAGCGTGAAGACTAGCGGGAGATTCCACGAGCAGTACTTC.

This clone was counted many times. V and J are TRBV28 and TRBJ1-2; D is uncertain. This CDR3 is built from 12 residues. The germline V gene has CDR1 MDHEN and CDR2 SYDVKM. Trimming took 10 bases from V and 0 from J, leaving 9 bases between them. The CDR3 spells CATQEANYGYTF. CDR3 nucleotides: TGTGCCACCCAGGAGGCTAACTATGGCTACACCTTC.

V usage is TRBV28 and J usage is TRBJ1-1; no reliable D call. The CDR3 contains 13 residues. Germline assignment: CDR1 MDHEN and CDR2 SYDVKM. V was trimmed by 10 bases and J by 5 bases, leaving 17 bases between them. CDR3 nucleotides: TGTGCCACCAGAATGGGGAGATGGACTGAAGCTTTCTTT. Translation: CATRMGRWTEAFF.

The J gene is TRBJ2-1, the V gene TRBV5-1, with 11 bases aligning to TRBD2. The CDR3 runs 15 residues. CDR1 SGHRS and CDR2 YFSETQ come from the germline V gene. Trimming cost V 3 bases and J 5 bases; bases outside gene matches: 4. CDR3 in amino acids: CASSWTSGYNNEQFF. The CDR3 nucleotides read TGCGCCAGCAGCTGGACTAGCGGGTACAACAATGAGCAGTTCTTC.

This clone is a singleton in its sample. The chain employs TRBV4-1 and TRBJ2-6; 12 positions agree with TRBD1. Trimming took 0 bases from V and 4 from J; bases not matched to a gene: 10. The CDR3 consists of 20 residues. Germline V gene sequence: CDR1 MGHRA, CDR2 YSYEKL. This chain's CDR3 is CASSQDRAGQGAVGANVLTF. CDR3 DNA sequence: TGCGCCAGCAGCCAAGACAGGGCGGGACAGGGGGCGGTAGGGGCCAACGTCCTGACTTTC.

In DNA form, the CDR3 reads TGTGCCACCAGTGACCCGAGGGCGACCGGAGAAAAACTGTTTTTT. It yields the protein CATSDPRATGEKLFF. J is TRBJ1-4 and V is TRBV24-1; D unresolved. The CDR3 is made up of 15 amino acids. Germline loops: CDR1 KGHDR, CDR2 SFDVKD. Trimming shortened V by 4 bases and J by 8 bases, and 16 bases separated the two germline ends.

The chain recombines TRBV5-6 with TRBJ1-1, with D possibly matching TRBD1 (5 bases). The CDR3 is 15 amino acids. The germline CDR1 and CDR2 sequences are SGHDT and YYEEEE. V lost 4 bases and J 1 base, leaving 14 bases between the germline ends. CDR3 region: CASSRTDRPNTEAFF. CDR3 sequence (DNA): TGTGCCAGCAGCAGAACAGACAGACCGAACACTGAAGCTTTCTTT.

This clone was found a few times. The J gene is TRBJ1-3, the V gene TRBV19; a weak D match, TRBD1 (6 bases). V gave up 5 bases and J gave up 0 bases, with 11 bases separating them. The CDR3 runs 15 residues. Germline CDR1 reads LNHDA; CDR2 reads SQIVND (reference sequence). CDR3: CASSADRSSGNTIYF. DNA for the CDR3: TGTGCCAGTAGTGCCGACAGGTCCTCTGGAAACACCATATATTTT.

The J gene is TRBJ1-5, the V gene TRBV6-5, with 7 bases matching TRBD1. Germline V gives CDR1 MNHEY, CDR2 SVGAGI. V was clipped by 7 bases and J by 4 bases; unmatched bases: 7. CDR3 size: 14 residues. In DNA form, the CDR3 reads TGTGCCAGCAACAATCGGGGACAGAATCAGCCCCAGCATTTT. Translating it yields CASNNRGQNQPQHF.